One and the same sample provided the 17 T cell receptor beta chains below, sequenced in a study of cytomegalovirus exposure and HLA in healthy donors. Amplification used 60 Vbeta primers and 13 Jbeta primers. Only in-frame clones appear in the TCRdb table, and some are missing; sequencing was by immunoSEQ multiplex PCR. Of 120,000 or so clones listed, 65% to 80% were seen once; the top ten hold about 3%. Input material: PBMCs. These receptors came from a man aged 30-40 years in good health and CMV-seronegative.

This clone came up a few times. The CDR3 is CASAGNEQFF. DNA of the CDR3: TGTGCCAGCGCGGGGAATGAGCAGTTCTTC. The rearrangement links TRBV6-1 to TRBJ2-1; D is possibly TRBD2 (6 bases). The V end lost 8 bases, the J end lost 7 bases, and 6 bases lay between the germline ends. CDR3 length: 10 residues. Germline CDR1 is MNHNS and CDR2 is SASEGT.

This clone showed up just a few times. The chain is built from TRBV9 and TRBJ2-2, with 13 positions matching TRBD2. This CDR3 has 21 amino acids. Germline CDR1 is SGDLS and CDR2 is YYNGEE. The trim removed 0 bases at V and 2 bases at J, leaving 13 bases unmatched. CDR3 DNA sequence: TGTGCCAGCAGCGTAGCGAGCCCGAAAACTAGCGGGGGGGATAACACCGGGGAGCTGTTTTTT. Residues: CASSVASPKTSGGDNTGELFF.

This clone has more than one count but fewer than ten. The genes are TRBV19 and TRBJ2-6; a possible D gene is TRBD1 (6 bases). V lost 11 bases, J lost 2 bases, and 16 bases lay in between. Germline V gene lookup returns CDR1 LNHDA and CDR2 SQIVND (reference sequence). The CDR3 covers 15 residues. The CDR3 bases are TGTGCCGTACAGGGAGCTGAAGCTGGGGCCAACGTCCTGACTTTC. This translates into CAVQGAEAGANVLTF.

This chain uses TRBV9 with TRBJ1-1; TRBD1 agrees at 7 bases. V shed 3 bases and J 1 base; nucleotides not matched to a gene: 3. The germline V gene encodes CDR1 SGDLS and CDR2 YYNGEE. This CDR3 contains 14 residues. This CDR3 is CASSAYRGNTEAFF. Here the CDR3 DNA reads TGTGCCAGCAGCGCCTACAGGGGGAACACTGAAGCTTTCTTT.

This sequence joins TRBV7-8 and TRBJ1-2; D call uncertain. V lost 8 bases and J 6 bases, leaving 19 bases between the germline ends. The germline CDR1 and CDR2 sequences are SGHVS and FQNEAQ. The CDR3 runs to 14 residues. CDR3 region: CASLRFPGSHGYTF. CDR3 coding DNA: TGTGCCAGCCTCCGTTTTCCAGGATCTCATGGCTACACCTTC.

This clone was detected only once. This chain connects TRBV19 to TRBJ2-5; 9 bases agree with TRBD1. The J call may be faulty, since TRBJ2-7 better matches the DNA end. CDR3 length: 14 residues. In germline, CDR1 is LNHDA, CDR2 SQIVND (reference sequence). The CDR3 sequence: CASRAQGARYEQYF. The DNA of the CDR3 is TGTGCCAGTAGGGCACAGGGGGCAAGGTACGAGCAGTACTTC.

The V gene is TRBV4-2, the J gene TRBJ2-7; 13 bases are shared with TRBD2. From germline, CDR1 is LGHNA and CDR2 YNFKEQ. CDR3 size: 16 residues. J was trimmed by 1 base and V by 5 bases; bases with no gene match: 5. This chain's CDR3 is CASSDGLAGESYEQYF. CDR3 DNA: TGTGCCAGCAGCGACGGACTAGCGGGGGAATCCTACGAGCAGTACTTC.

This clone was seen just once. The gene calls are TRBV12-5 and TRBJ2-7; 9 nucleotides align to TRBD2. Trimming at V came to 7 bases and at J to 4 bases, leaving 20 bases not matched to a gene. The V gene's germline CDR1 is LGHNT and CDR2 FRNRAP. The CDR3 loop spans 18 amino acids. CDR3 DNA: TGTGCTAGTGCCTTAGTACAGGGGACTAGCAGGGTTGGATACGAGCAGTACTTC. Its translation: CASALVQGTSRVGYEQYF.

The chain couples TRBV7-9 to TRBJ1-2; 8 bases are a match to TRBD1. The CDR3 length is 16 residues. Germline V lookup: CDR1 SEHNR, CDR2 FQNEAQ (reference sequence). J gave up 7 bases and V 5 bases, and 15 bases lay outside the gene matches. CDR3 coding DNA: TGTGCCAGCAGCGCCTACCCTGGGGACAGGCAAGTTGGCTACACCTTC. Protein: CASSAYPGDRQVGYTF.

This clone was counted a few times. The chain joins TRBV7-9 to TRBJ1-4, with D perhaps matching TRBD1 (6 bases). Germline loops: CDR1 SEHNR, CDR2 FQNEAQ (reference sequence). V lost 4 bases and J lost 10, with 22 bases in between. This CDR3 region has 16 residues. The CDR3 region is CASSSKPLRTERKLFF. The CDR3 DNA reads as TGTGCCAGCAGCTCCAAACCCCTCAGGACAGAGAGAAAACTGTTTTTT. The full variable domain, rest sourced from reference TRBV7-9 and TRBJ1-4, is DTGVSQNPRHKITKRGQNVTFRCDPISEHNRLYWYRQTLGQGPEFLTYFQNEAQLEKSRLLSDRFSAERPKGSFSTLEIQRTEQGDSAMYLCASSSKPLRTERKLFFGSGTQLSVL.

This chain links TRBV10-3 with TRBJ2-2; 8 bases match TRBD1. V shed 6 bases, J shed 1 base, and the junction held 7 bases outside the gene matches. The CDR3 loop spans 16 amino acids. CDR1 and CDR2 from the germline V gene are ENHRY and SYGVKD. CDR3 DNA: TGTGCCATCAGGGCCGACGGGACAGGGAACACCGGGGAGCTGTTTTTT. Translating it yields CAIRADGTGNTGELFF.

This clone was picked up a small number of times. V gene TRBV19 combines with J gene TRBJ1-3, with D unresolved. The V end was cut by 5 bases, the J end by 0 bases, with 14 bases between. The CDR3 loop spans 16 amino acids. The germline CDR1 and CDR2 sequences are LNHDA and SQIVND (reference sequence). The CDR3 DNA sequence: TGTGCCAGTAGTTCCTTCGGCGGGAGCTCTGGAAACACCATATATTTT. This encodes CASSSFGGSSGNTIYF. The full variable domain, in which reference TRBV19 and TRBJ1-3 provide the parts outside the CDR3, is DGGITQSPKYLFRKEGQNVTLSCEQNLNHDAMYWYRQDPGQGLRLIYYSQIVNDFQKGDIAEGYSVSREKKESFPLTVTSAQKNPTAFYLCASSSFGGSSGNTIYFGEGSWLTVV.

The chain couples TRBV7-2 to TRBJ2-2; D remains unclear. V lost 5 bases to trimming and J lost 7 bases, with 11 bases between them. The CDR3 length is 13 residues. The germline gives CDR1 SGHTA, CDR2 FQGNSA. CDR3 nucleotide sequence: TGTGCCAGCAGCCCGTTATTAATCGGGGAGCTGTTTTTT. This translates into CASSPLLIGELFF.

The rearrangement uses TRBV7-8 and TRBJ2-1; D uncertain. Germline values: CDR1 SGHVS, CDR2 FQNEAQ. The ends were cut back, 5 bases at V and 0 bases at J, with 14 bases in the middle. This CDR3 region has 16 residues. The chain's CDR3 is CASSPRDRSSYNEQFF. The CDR3 DNA follows: TGTGCCAGCAGCCCCCGAGACCGGAGCTCCTACAATGAGCAGTTCTTC. The full variable domain, its missing parts supplied by reference TRBV7-8 and TRBJ2-1, is GAGVSQSPRYKVAKRGQDVALRCDPISGHVSLFWYQQALGQGPEFLTYFQNEAQLDKSGLPSDRFFAERPEGSVSTLKIQRTQQEDSAVYLCASSPRDRSSYNEQFFGPGTRLTVL.

This chain links TRBV6-1 with TRBJ1-3, with D unclear. Germline V gene lookup returns CDR1 MNHNS and CDR2 SASEGT. V was shortened by 2 bases and J by 2 bases, with 10 bases between the two germline ends. This CDR3 is 15 amino acids long. CDR3 DNA sequence: TGTGCCAGCAGTGAAAGTGTGTCGGCTGGAAACACCATATATTTT. Translating it yields CASSESVSAGNTIYF.

The chain links TRBV28 to TRBJ1-4; unclear D gene. V lost 5 bases, J lost 0 bases, and 13 bases lay in between. CDR3 length: 16 amino acids. Germline CDR1 is MDHEN and CDR2 is SYDVKM. The CDR3 nucleotides are TGTGCCAGCAGTCCCCGGACTCACGCAACTAATGAAAAACTGTTTTTT. Amino acid sequence: CASSPRTHATNEKLFF.

As regards this clone: This same CDR3 is encoded by further DNA sequences in the sample. The J gene is TRBJ2-3, the V gene TRBV18, with TRBD2 matching over 8 bases. Per the germline V gene, CDR1 is KGHSH and CDR2 is LQKENI. Unmatched junction bases numbered 3, after V lost 4 bases and J lost 0 bases. This CDR3 spans 15 amino acids. For the CDR3, the DNA is TGTGCCAGCTCACTACGGGAGGGAAGCACAGATACGCAGTATTTT. Residues: CASSLREGSTDTQYF.